These 32 T cell receptor beta chains share one sample of origin, sequenced in a study of vaccination and CD4 T cells after COVID-19. The Oncomine TCR Beta short-read assay generated sequence data from the DNA of cultured CD4+ T cells. TCRdb re-called the PCR reads with MiXCR, one entry per CDR3 protein. The sample consists of several thousand distinct CDR3 sequences, around 25% of them appearing once. These receptors lack a known antigen. Treatment: 10-day PBMC culture with coronavirus spike peptide pools or control peptides (ViraFEST assay). The sample consisted of CD4+ T cells from blood, cultured in vitro, taken after SARS-CoV-2 vaccination. The receptors were sampled from a human donor who had recovered from COVID-19.

The chain uses TRBV27 and TRBJ2-6; 7 bases align to TRBD1. The V gene's germline CDR1 is MNHEY and CDR2 SMNVEV (reference sequence). The CDR3 is made up of 16 amino acids. V dropped 8 bases and J dropped 2; count of bases not matched to a gene: 9. CDR3 amino acids: CASAPGQMTGANVLTF. The CDR3 nucleotides read TGTGCCAGCGCACCGGGACAGATGACTGGGGCCAACGTCCTGACTTTC. Combining the CDR3 with reference TRBV27 and TRBJ2-6 gives the whole variable domain EAQVTQNPRYLITVTGKKLTVTCSQNMNHEYMSWYRQDPGLGLRQIYYSMNVEVTDKGDVPEGYKVSRKEKRNFPLILESPSPNQTSLYFCASAPGQMTGANVLTFGAGSRLTVL.

V and J are TRBV15 and TRBJ2-7; the D gene is possibly TRBD2 (6 bases). V was trimmed by 1 base and J by 7 bases, leaving 20 bases between them. Looked up from germline, CDR1 is LNHNV and CDR2 is YYDKDF (reference sequence). The CDR3 consists of 16 residues. The CDR3 nucleotides read TGTGCCACCAGCAGAGGATTTAGGGACTCAGACAAAGAGCAGTACTTC. It codes for CATSRGFRDSDKEQYF.

This chain joins TRBV29-1 and TRBJ2-5, with 8 bases aligning to TRBD1. The CDR3 has 14 amino acids. V dropped 7 bases and J dropped 4; count of bases not matched to a gene: 11. Per the germline V gene, CDR1 is SQVTM and CDR2 is ANQGSEA. The CDR3 spells CSAGPGGVGETQYF. In nucleotides, the CDR3 is TGCAGCGCCGGGCCAGGGGGCGTAGGAGAGACCCAGTACTTC.

The gene calls are TRBV2 and TRBJ2-1; 16 nucleotides agree with TRBD2. Trimming cost V 8 bases and J 15 bases; bases outside gene matches: 7. The CDR3 extends over 13 amino acids. CDR1 is SNHLY and CDR2 is FYNNEI in the germline V gene. This chain's CDR3 is CASSGTSGGAWFF. CDR3 bases: TGTGCCAGCTCTGGGACTAGCGGGGGGGCCTGGTTCTTC.

The chain is built from TRBV20-1 and TRBJ2-7; TRBD1 agrees at 8 bases. V shed 5 bases, J shed 5 bases, and the junction held 8 bases outside the gene matches. Germline values: CDR1 DFQATT, CDR2 SNEGSKA (reference sequence). There are 13 residues in the CDR3. This CDR3 reads CSAGQGGRNEQYF. CDR3 sequence (DNA): TGCAGTGCTGGACAGGGAGGTCGAAACGAGCAGTACTTC.

The chain combines TRBV19 with TRBJ2-1; 7 bases match TRBD2. This CDR3 spans 14 amino acids. V lost 5 bases, J lost 3 bases, and 4 bases stayed unmatched. Germline CDR1 LNHDA, CDR2 SQIVND (reference sequence). The CDR3, as DNA: TGTGCCAGTAGTGCTGGGGGGGACTACAATGAGCAGTTCTTC. This translates into CASSAGGDYNEQFF. Combining the CDR3 with reference TRBV19 and TRBJ2-1 gives the whole variable domain DGGITQSPKYLFRKEGQNVTLSCEQNLNHDAMYWYRQDPGQGLRLIYYSQIVNDFQKGDIAEGYSVSREKKESFPLTVTSAQKNPTAFYLCASSAGGDYNEQFFGPGTRLTVL.

This clonotype is categorized as medium-sized. This chain connects TRBV4-2 to TRBJ2-5; 11 bases line up with TRBD2. From germline, CDR1 is LGHNA and CDR2 YNFKEQ. The V gene end was trimmed by 0 bases and the J gene end by 5 bases; junction bases not matched to a gene: 5. The CDR3 is 16 amino acids. In DNA, the CDR3 is TGTGCCAGCAGCCAAGAAGGTAGCGGGGGGGCCGAGACCCAGTACTTC. It yields the protein CASSQEGSGGAETQYF.

This clonotype was picked up a small number of times. The chain has TRBV19 and TRBJ2-5; a weak D match, TRBD2 (5 bases). V gave up 4 bases and J gave up 2 bases, with 20 bases separating them. CDR3 length: 17 amino acids. CDR1 and CDR2 (germline): LNHDA, SQIVND (reference sequence). The DNA for the CDR3 is TGTGCCAGTAGTACAACCCTAGGAGGATTGGGACAAGAGACCCAGTACTTC. This sequence encodes CASSTTLGGLGQETQYF.

This chain joins TRBV7-8 and TRBJ2-5; the D gene is possibly TRBD2 (6 bases). This CDR3 is 15 amino acids long. Germline CDR1 reads SGHVS; CDR2 reads FQNEAQ. The V gene lost 5 bases and the J gene lost 5 bases, with 18 bases spanning the gap. The CDR3 spells CASSPLMAGRETQYF. The CDR3 region has the DNA TGTGCCAGCAGCCCCCTTATGGCGGGGAGGGAGACCCAGTACTTC.

The chain links TRBV7-8 to TRBJ2-1, with 11 nucleotides matching TRBD2. The J segment lost 8 bases and the V segment lost 5 bases, leaving 14 bases of the junction unmatched. From germline, CDR1 is SGHVS and CDR2 FQNEAQ. The CDR3 length is 17 residues. CDR3 region: CASSLLTSGRGRDEQFF. CDR3 DNA sequence: TGTGCCAGCAGCCTTCTAACTAGCGGGAGAGGCCGGGATGAGCAGTTCTTC.

This clonotype was counted a few times. CDR3 sequence reads: CASRQGGGTYEQYF. The CDR3 nucleotides are TGTGCCAGCAGGCAGGGGGGAGGGACCTACGAGCAGTACTTC. This rearrangement joins TRBV28 to TRBJ2-7; possibly TRBD1 or TRBD2 for D (7 bases each). Trimming took 6 bases from V and 2 from J, leaving 14 bases between them. This CDR3 spans 14 amino acids. Germline V gene lookup returns CDR1 MDHEN and CDR2 SYDVKM. The full variable domain, its missing parts supplied by reference TRBV28 and TRBJ2-7, is DVKVTQSSRYLVKRTGEKVFLECVQDMDHENMFWYRQDPGLGLRLIYFSYDVKMKEKGDIPEGYSVSREKKERFSLILESASTNQTSMYLCASRQGGGTYEQYFGPGTRLTVT.

The V and J genes are TRBV15 and TRBJ1-2; weak D call: TRBD1 (6 bases). CDR1 is LNHNV, CDR2 YYDKDF, per germline (reference sequence). This CDR3 spans 16 amino acids. With 0 bases removed from V and 1 base from J, the gap between germline ends came to 12 bases. CDR3 region: CATSRDPNRDNYGYTF. The CDR3 bases are TGTGCCACCAGCAGAGATCCCAACAGGGATAACTATGGCTACACCTTC.

The chain employs TRBV20-1 and TRBJ2-7; 7 bases line up with TRBD2. Germline assignment: CDR1 DFQATT and CDR2 SNEGSKA (reference sequence). The CDR3 contains 14 residues. V shed 5 bases and J 2 bases; nucleotides not matched to a gene: 9. DNA for the CDR3: TGCAGTGCTCTCCGCGGGGGACGGGCCTACGAGCAGTACTTC. Amino acids: CSALRGGRAYEQYF.

This clonotype was picked up a small number of times. One junction end disagrees with the germline gene, perhaps due to a read error. The J gene is TRBJ1-2, the V gene TRBV20-1; D call uncertain. This CDR3 is 14 amino acids long. In germline, CDR1 is DFQATT, CDR2 SNEGSKA (reference sequence). In nucleotides, the CDR3 is TGCAGTGCTACCCAAAGCACTATTAACTATGGCTACACTTTC. Translated, it gives CSATQSTINYGYTF.

There are a few counts of this clonotype. V usage is TRBV6-1 and J usage is TRBJ2-1, with no clear D. The V and J ends lost 7 bases and 5 bases respectively, with 6 bases between them. CDR1 and CDR2 from the germline V gene are MNHNS and SASEGT. The CDR3 runs to 11 residues. The CDR3 nucleotides read TGTGCCAGCATCAGTAACAATGAGCAGTTCTTC. Protein sequence: CASISNNEQFF.

This clonotype was seen only a few times. This chain uses TRBV28 with TRBJ1-1; no firm D call. The CDR3 extends over 14 amino acids. V shed 4 bases and J shed 1 base, with 10 bases lying between them. Germline CDR1 and CDR2: MDHEN and SYDVKM. CDR3 amino acids: CASSSPPANTEAFF. In DNA form, the CDR3 reads TGTGCCAGCAGTTCCCCCCCAGCGAACACTGAAGCTTTCTTT. Full variable domain (remainder filled in from reference TRBV28 and TRBJ1-1): DVKVTQSSRYLVKRTGEKVFLECVQDMDHENMFWYRQDPGLGLRLIYFSYDVKMKEKGDIPEGYSVSREKKERFSLILESASTNQTSMYLCASSSPPANTEAFFGQGTRLTVV.

This clonotype appeared a few times. V is TRBV7-8 and J is TRBJ1-6, with TRBD1 identical over 8 bases. After removal of 5 bases from V and 0 bases from J, the junction contained 6 bases not matched to a gene. The germline gives CDR1 SGHVS, CDR2 FQNEAQ. The CDR3 is made up of 17 amino acids. The DNA for the CDR3 is TGTGCCAGCAGCCCCTGGACAGGGAGCTCCTATAATTCACCCCTCCACTTT. This sequence encodes CASSPWTGSSYNSPLHF.

The chain couples TRBV20-1 to TRBJ2-2, with D possibly TRBD2 on 7 matching bases. This CDR3 is 14 amino acids long. CDR1 is DFQATT, CDR2 SNEGSKA, per germline (reference sequence). The V and J ends lost 7 bases and 2 bases respectively, with 14 bases between them. The CDR3 bases are TGCAGTGTTCGAGGGGGGGGTAACACCGGGGAGCTGTTTTTT. This gives the protein CSVRGGGNTGELFF.

The rearrangement joins TRBV20-1 to TRBJ2-6; possible D gene TRBD2, 8 bases. V lost 6 bases and J lost 1, with 16 bases in between. Germline V gives CDR1 DFQATT, CDR2 SNEGSKA (reference sequence). The CDR3 runs to 16 residues. Here the CDR3 DNA reads TGCAGTGCCGGGAGGGGGCGAACGTCTGGGGCCAACGTCCTGACTTTC. Its protein product is CSAGRGRTSGANVLTF.

This clonotype has just one count. A clone one base away is much larger, so this may be a read error. The chain employs TRBV20-1 and TRBJ2-5; a possible D gene is TRBD2 (6 bases). V was clipped by 7 bases and J by 6 bases, with 18 bases between them. Germline lookup yields CDR1 DFQATT and CDR2 SNEGSKA (reference sequence). The CDR3 length is 13 residues. The CDR3 nucleotides are TGCAGTGGACCCGGGGCGGGGAAGCAGACCCAGTACTTC. Translating it yields CSGPGAGKQTQYF.

This clonotype is a singleton in its sample. The chain is built from TRBV10-1 and TRBJ2-3; no definite D call. In germline, CDR1 is WNHNN, CDR2 SYGVQD (reference sequence). CDR3 length equals 15 residues. Trimming took off 4 bases at V and 2 bases at J, with 13 bases between the two ends. The CDR3 DNA sequence: TGCGCCAGCAGTGTCTCGCCCACCAACACAGATACGCAGTATTTT. Protein sequence: CASSVSPTNTDTQYF.

CDR3 region: CASQGLASNEQFF. The CDR3 nucleotides read TGTGCCAGCCAGGGGCTAGCTTCGAATGAGCAGTTCTTC. This sequence joins TRBV6-1 and TRBJ2-1, with D perhaps TRBD1 (6 bases). V was trimmed by 8 bases and J by 7 bases, leaving 15 bases between them. Germline V gives CDR1 MNHNS, CDR2 SASEGT. The CDR3 is 13 amino acids.

In its sample, this clonotype is medium-sized (0.01 to 0.1%). The rearrangement joins TRBV20-1 to TRBJ2-7; 12 bases agree with TRBD2. V gave up 5 bases and J gave up 5 bases; unmatched junction bases: 10. The germline V gene encodes CDR1 DFQATT and CDR2 SNEGSKA (reference sequence). This CDR3 contains 15 residues. This CDR3 is CSAGRPSGGAHEQYF. The CDR3 bases are TGCAGTGCTGGTCGCCCTAGCGGGGGGGCCCACGAGCAGTACTTC.

The chain recombines TRBV27 with TRBJ2-1, with 10 nucleotides matching TRBD1. Trimming cost V 10 bases and J 4 bases; bases outside gene matches: 7. This CDR3 is 14 amino acids long. CDR1 is MNHEY, CDR2 SMNVEV, per germline (reference sequence). The CDR3 sequence: CATQGTGAYNEQFF. The CDR3 DNA reads as TGTGCCACCCAGGGGACAGGGGCATACAATGAGCAGTTCTTC.

There are a few counts of this clonotype. CDR3 loop: CASSLSWGGTHNEQFF. In DNA, the CDR3 is TGTGCCAGCAGTTTATCGTGGGGCGGGACCCACAATGAGCAGTTCTTC. The chain uses TRBV27 and TRBJ2-1, with D perhaps matching TRBD2 (6 bases). V was clipped by 0 bases and J by 5 bases, with 14 bases between them. This CDR3 is built from 16 residues. Germline CDR1 reads MNHEY; CDR2 reads SMNVEV (reference sequence).

The J gene is TRBJ2-4, the V gene TRBV20-1; D gene unclear. V was clipped by 0 bases and J by 5 bases, with 5 bases between them. The V gene's germline CDR1 is DFQATT and CDR2 SNEGSKA (reference sequence). The CDR3 has 12 amino acids. The CDR3 coding sequence is TGCAGTGCTAGAGATTCGGAAAACATTCAGTACTTC. Protein product: CSARDSENIQYF.

This clonotype is deemed medium-sized (0.01 to 0.1%). V and J are TRBV27 and TRBJ2-1; D may correspond to TRBD1 or TRBD2 (6 bases each). CDR1 is MNHEY and CDR2 is SMNVEV in the germline V gene (reference sequence). The CDR3 contains 16 residues. Trimming took off 6 bases at V and 3 bases at J, with 18 bases between the two ends. The CDR3 DNA follows: TGTGCCAGCAGAATCTTGCGGGACACGATCTACAATGAGCAGTTCTTC. Translated: CASRILRDTIYNEQFF.

This clonotype is medium-sized (0.01 to 0.1%) within its sample. The DNA of the CDR3 is TGTGCCAGCAGTTACTCGGCAGGGGGATACTACGAGCAGTACTTC. Its translation: CASSYSAGGYYEQYF. V and J are TRBV6-5 and TRBJ2-7, with TRBD1 matching over 7 bases. V shed 0 bases and J 3 bases; nucleotides not matched to a gene: 5. The germline V gene has CDR1 MNHEY and CDR2 SVGAGI. This CDR3 has 15 amino acids.

This clonotype appeared a few times. V gene TRBV20-1 combines with J gene TRBJ1-2, with D tentatively TRBD1 (5 bases). The CDR3 loop spans 17 amino acids. CDR1 and CDR2 (germline): DFQATT, SNEGSKA (reference sequence). Trimming took off 0 bases at V and 1 base at J, with 18 bases between the two ends. CDR3 DNA sequence: TGCAGTGCTAGAGATCAAGGCAGGGAAAGGTTTAACTATGGCTACACCTTC. It codes for CSARDQGRERFNYGYTF.

This rearrangement joins TRBV15 to TRBJ2-5; no definite D call. CDR1 and CDR2 from the germline V gene are LNHNV and YYDKDF (reference sequence). With 0 bases removed from V and 5 bases from J, the gap between germline ends came to 7 bases. CDR3 length: 13 amino acids. The CDR3 region has the DNA TGTGCCACCAGCAGAGATACTTGGGAGACCCAGTACTTC. It yields the protein CATSRDTWETQYF.

The V and J genes are TRBV7-2 and TRBJ2-1; the match to TRBD1 covers 8 bases. The CDR3 runs 13 residues. Germline trimming cut 4 bases from V and 13 bases from J; bases unmatched to any gene: 9. Germline V lookup: CDR1 SGHTA, CDR2 FQGNSA. CDR3 DNA sequence: TGTGCCAGCAGCTCAGCTATCCAGGGGGCTCAGTTCTTC. Amino acid sequence: CASSSAIQGAQFF. Looking up the rest from reference TRBV7-2 and TRBJ2-1 gives the full variable domain: GAGVSQSPSNKVTEKGKDVELRCDPISGHTALYWYRQSLGQGLEFLIYFQGNSAPDKSGLPSDRFSAERTGGSVSTLTIQRTQQEDSAVYLCASSSAIQGAQFFGPGTRLTVL.

This clonotype is large in the sample. The CDR3 region is CSARFGVGYTF. For the CDR3, the DNA is TGCAGTGCTAGGTTTGGGGTTGGCTACACCTTC. The chain has TRBV20-1 and TRBJ1-2; D is ambiguous. Germline V gene sequence: CDR1 DFQATT, CDR2 SNEGSKA (reference sequence). V was clipped by 3 bases and J by 7 bases, with 9 bases between them. The length of the CDR3 is 11 residues.